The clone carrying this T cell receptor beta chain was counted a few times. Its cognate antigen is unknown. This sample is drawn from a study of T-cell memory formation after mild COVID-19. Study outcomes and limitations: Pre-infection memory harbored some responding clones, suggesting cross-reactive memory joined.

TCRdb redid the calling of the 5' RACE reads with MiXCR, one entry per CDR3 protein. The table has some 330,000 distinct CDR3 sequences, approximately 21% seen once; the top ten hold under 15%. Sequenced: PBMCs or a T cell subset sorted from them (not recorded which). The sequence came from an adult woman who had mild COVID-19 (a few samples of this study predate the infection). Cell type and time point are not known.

CDR3 DNA: TGTGCCTGGAGTCGAGACAGGGCCATCGAGCAGTACTTC. Translating it yields CAWSRDRAIEQYF. The genes are TRBV30 and TRBJ2-7, with TRBD1 identical over 7 bases. Germline CDR1 reads GTSNPN; CDR2 reads SVGIG (reference sequence). Trimming cost V 2 bases and J 6 bases; bases outside gene matches: 7. CDR3 length: 13 amino acids.